This record looks at one T cell receptor beta chain sequence and its context. One end of the junction varies from germline; a read error may be responsible. This CDR3 is 13 amino acids long. Germline V CDR1 and CDR2: MNHEY, SVGAGI. The sample comes from a study of tumor and adjacent non-tumor tissue in lung cancer. Study information: There were 11 to 13 adenocarcinoma, 2 squamous cell carcinoma and 1 small cell lung cancer cases. Some 4.2 million productive TCRbeta reads were obtained per sample on average.

No cell sorting was done before RNA was extracted from the tissue. The normal lung tissue was taken more than 3 cm from the tumor edge. A modified ARM-PCR protocol with three rounds of nested PCR amplified TCRbeta. TCRdb itself ran the multiplex PCR reads through MiXCR, one entry per CDR3 protein. The profile shows more than 35,000 distinct CDR3 sequences, around 62% of them singletons. The receptor's source is a woman aged 40 to 55 with non-small cell lung cancer. The gene calls are TRBV6-5 and TRBJ1-1; D unresolved. What was sequenced was distant non-tumor lung tissue. The CDR3 loop is CTSGNGPPQEAFF. The CDR3 coding sequence is TGTACCAGCGGCAATGGGCCACCTCAAGAAGCTTTCTTT.